The clone carrying this T cell receptor beta chain was counted between two and nine times. Original processing notes: Nucleated cell number was recorded as an estimate derived from reference gene primer amplification. Assay used: immunoSEQ multiplex PCR; TCRdb lists only in-frame clones, some missing. The V and J calls and clone size come from that table; D and trimming were worked out from the DNA. Counted here are a few hundred thousand clones, around 86% occurring once; the ten biggest clones make up 1%. These data belong to a study of blood T cell repertoires in COVID-19. Study summary: Both acute and convalescent COVID-19 samples were obtained from the United States, Italy and Spain. The analysed material was cDNA or gDNA that came from T cells, B-cell-depleted T cells, or PBMCs.

This CDR3 is 15 amino acids long. Losses at the gene ends were 5 bases for V and 4 bases for J; bases not matched to a gene: 8. The germline gives CDR1 SGHTA, CDR2 FQGTGA. The sample was peripheral blood. This TCR was sampled from a man in his fifties with active or convalescent COVID-19. The chain employs TRBV7-3 and TRBJ1-1, with 9 bases lining up with TRBD1. CDR3 sequence reads: CASSPQGALGTEAFF. The CDR3 DNA sequence: TGTGCCAGCAGCCCACAGGGGGCGCTGGGCACTGAAGCTTTCTTT.